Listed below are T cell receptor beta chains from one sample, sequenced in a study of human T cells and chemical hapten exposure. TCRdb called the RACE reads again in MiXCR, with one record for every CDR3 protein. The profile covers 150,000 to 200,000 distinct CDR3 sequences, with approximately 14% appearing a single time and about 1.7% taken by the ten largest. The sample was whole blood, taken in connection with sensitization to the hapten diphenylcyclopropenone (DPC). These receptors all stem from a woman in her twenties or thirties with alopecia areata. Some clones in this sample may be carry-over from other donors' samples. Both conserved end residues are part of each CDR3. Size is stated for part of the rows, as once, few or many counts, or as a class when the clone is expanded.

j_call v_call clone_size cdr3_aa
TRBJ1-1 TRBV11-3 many CASSSLAGSTEAFF
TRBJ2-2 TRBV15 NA CATQRGTGELFF
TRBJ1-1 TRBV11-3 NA CASSLGPPGNTEAFF
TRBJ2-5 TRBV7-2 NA CASSKQGFLETQYF
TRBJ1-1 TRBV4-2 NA CASSQDAGFVEAFF
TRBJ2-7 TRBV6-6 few CASSYSREAYEQYF
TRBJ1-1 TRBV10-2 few CASTGGINTEAFF
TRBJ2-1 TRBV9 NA CASSPGQGPEQFF
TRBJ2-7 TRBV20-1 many CSARSTEDYEQYF
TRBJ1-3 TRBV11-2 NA CASSLVGGPTIYF
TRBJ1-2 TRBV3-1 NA CVSSPTEVRGYTF
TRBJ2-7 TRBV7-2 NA CASRSSLAGGPQEQYF
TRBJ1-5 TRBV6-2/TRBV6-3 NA CASSWGSGKNQPQHF
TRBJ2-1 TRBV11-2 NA CASRLGSRNEQFF
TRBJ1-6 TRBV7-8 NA CASSLLQGDSPLHF
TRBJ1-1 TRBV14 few CASSQNQNTEAFF
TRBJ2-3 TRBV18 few CASSPRLAGAGGTDTQYF
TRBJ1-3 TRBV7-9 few CASKALSGNTIYF
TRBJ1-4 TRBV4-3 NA CASSQDWTGGFQLFF
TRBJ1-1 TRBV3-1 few CASSQGRTGEAFF
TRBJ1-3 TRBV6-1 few CASRGQRKTLNTIYF
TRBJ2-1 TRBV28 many CASSLVGVYNEQFF
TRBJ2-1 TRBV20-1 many CSTRLAVYNEQFF
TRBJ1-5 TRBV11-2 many CASSWTNDQPQHF
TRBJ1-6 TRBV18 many CASSMTGGEFSTSPLHF
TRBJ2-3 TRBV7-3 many CASSQDRGTDTQYF
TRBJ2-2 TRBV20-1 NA CSARRSSWAGGTGELFF
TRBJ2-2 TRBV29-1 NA CSVDPGNTGELFF
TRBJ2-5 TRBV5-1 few CASSEDLQETQYF
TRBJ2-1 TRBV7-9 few CASTRSGSYNEQFF
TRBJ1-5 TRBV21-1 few CASSNWRGNVKHF
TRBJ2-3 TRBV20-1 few CSARAPGLAGGPADTQYF
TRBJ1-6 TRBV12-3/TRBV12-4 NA CASTKLSYNSPLHF